The 24 T cell receptor beta chains reported below all come from one sample, sequenced in a study of blood T cell repertoires in COVID-19 (dated by TCRdb to about 2020). Receptor libraries were prepared by the immunoSEQ multiplex PCR assay. This is the immuneACCESS table as TCRdb keeps it, with only in-frame sequences that have V and J called. A part of the clones is gone; compared with another copy, unresolved V genes explain less than half, and the rest is unexplained. The sample table shows about 120,000 clones, and 65% to 85% are seen once. The ten largest account for 4.5% of the sample. Source material: peripheral blood. All receptors derive from an older woman with acute or convalescent COVID-19.

The CDR3 sequence: CASSQDLGVSPLHF. In DNA, the CDR3 is TGTGCCAGCTCACAGGACTTGGGTGTTTCACCCCTCCACTTT. The rearrangement links TRBV18 to TRBJ1-6; D is unclear. Per germline, CDR1 KGHSH and CDR2 LQKENI. Trimming removed 4 bases at V and 9 bases at J, with 13 bases between. This CDR3 comprises 14 residues.

This sequence joins TRBV7-2 and TRBJ2-3, with 10 bases aligning to TRBD2. Per germline, CDR1 SGHTA and CDR2 FQGNSA. V gave up 6 bases and J gave up 3 bases; unmatched junction bases: 9. The CDR3 consists of 16 residues. The CDR3 reads CASSIGRAGGTDTQYF. The CDR3 DNA sequence: TGTGCCAGCAGTATAGGGCGAGCGGGGGGGACAGATACGCAGTATTTT.

J is TRBJ1-4 and V is TRBV2, with 7 bases that match TRBD1. This CDR3 spans 14 amino acids. Trimming cost V 6 bases and J 7 bases; bases outside gene matches: 8. The germline CDR1 and CDR2 sequences are SNHLY and FYNNEI. The CDR3: CASSGTVTREKLFF. CDR3 DNA: TGTGCCAGCAGCGGGACAGTTACGCGTGAAAAACTGTTTTTT. Full variable domain (remainder filled in from reference TRBV2 and TRBJ1-4): EPEVTQTPSHQVTQMGQEVILRCVPISNHLYFYWYRQILGQKVEFLVSFYNNEISEKSEIFDDQFSVERPDGSNFTLKIRSTKLEDSAMYFCASSGTVTREKLFFGSGTQLSVL.

The chain joins TRBV29-1 to TRBJ2-3; the match to TRBD2 covers 7 bases. J was trimmed by 6 bases and V by 7 bases; bases with no gene match: 13. This CDR3 comprises 14 residues. Per the germline V gene, CDR1 is SQVTM and CDR2 is ANQGSEA. CDR3 DNA: TGCAGCGGATTGACTAGCTTGAGTCCGGATACGCAGTATTTT. This encodes CSGLTSLSPDTQYF.

In this sample, this clone turned up a few times. The V and J genes are TRBV16 and TRBJ1-1, with D unresolved. The length of the CDR3 is 14 residues. Germline CDR1 KGHSY, CDR2 FQNENV. V lost 2 bases to trimming and J lost 0 bases, with 7 bases between them. CDR3 coding DNA: TGTGCCAGCAGCCAAACCCGAGTGAACACTGAAGCTTTCTTT. Encoded protein: CASSQTRVNTEAFF.

The chain recombines TRBV15 with TRBJ2-3; D is perhaps TRBD2 (7 bases). The CDR3 runs to 14 residues. Trimming took 6 bases from V and 6 from J, leaving 16 bases between them. Germline-derived CDR1 and CDR2 are LNHNV and YYDKDF (reference sequence). The CDR3 nucleotides read TGTGCCACCAGAATCGGGGGGCCCTCGGATACGCAGTATTTT. Protein product: CATRIGGPSDTQYF. Complete variable domain (other parts from reference TRBV15 and TRBJ2-3): DAMVIQNPRYQVTQFGKPVTLSCSQTLNHNVMYWYQQKSSQAPKLLFHYYDKDFNNEADTPDNFQSRRPNTSFCFLDIRSPGLGDTAMYLCATRIGGPSDTQYFGPGTRLTVL.

The sample holds one count of this clone. The rearrangement joins TRBV19 to TRBJ1-5; a weak D match, TRBD1 (6 bases). Germline CDR1 is LNHDA and CDR2 is SQIVND (reference sequence). There are 16 residues in the CDR3. The V end was cut by 5 bases, the J end by 5 bases, with 19 bases between. CDR3 loop: CASSLGGSLDDQPQHF. CDR3 sequence (DNA): TGTGCCAGTAGTCTTGGGGGCAGCTTAGACGATCAGCCCCAGCATTTT.

The chain employs TRBV10-1 and TRBJ1-1; perhaps TRBD1 as D (6 bases). The CDR3 loop spans 14 amino acids. V lost 6 bases and J lost 1, with 12 bases in between. CDR1 WNHNN and CDR2 SYGVQD come from the germline V gene (reference sequence). CDR3 sequence reads: CASSRTEKNTEAFF. CDR3 in DNA: TGCGCCAGCAGCCGGACAGAGAAGAACACTGAAGCTTTCTTT.

The gene calls are TRBV30 and TRBJ2-4; D may be TRBD1 (6 bases). Trimming stripped 8 bases from V and 8 bases from J, with 16 bases between. Germline CDR1 reads GTSNPN; CDR2 reads SVGIG (reference sequence). The length of the CDR3 is 12 residues. CDR3 nucleotides: TGTGCCCACGGAGAACAGGGACACATTCAGTACTTC. Encoded protein: CAHGEQGHIQYF.

The chain is built from TRBV3-1 (or the pseudogene TRBV3-2) and TRBJ2-3; a possible D gene is TRBD2 (5 bases). The CDR3 has 14 amino acids. V shed 5 bases and J shed 2 bases, with 11 bases lying between them. Germline V gene lookup returns CDR1 LGHDT and CDR2 YNNKEL (reference sequence). CDR3 DNA sequence: TGTGCCAGCAGCGAAGGACTCTCCACAGATACGCAGTATTTT. The encoded protein is CASSEGLSTDTQYF.

This sequence joins TRBV11-2 and TRBJ2-2; TRBD1 matches at 9 bases. CDR1 SGHAT and CDR2 FQNNGV come from the germline V gene. The CDR3 runs 16 residues. V dropped 5 bases and J dropped 4; count of bases not matched to a gene: 8. CDR3 loop: CASSPLPGQGTGELFF. CDR3 DNA: TGTGCCAGCAGCCCTTTACCGGGACAGGGCACCGGGGAGCTGTTTTTT.

This chain connects TRBV6-2 or TRBV6-3 to TRBJ2-7; 8 nucleotides match TRBD2. Germline trimming cut 2 bases from V and 2 bases from J; bases unmatched to any gene: 11. Germline CDR1 MNHEY, CDR2 SVGEGT. This CDR3 contains 17 residues. CDR3 bases: TGTGCCAGCAGTTACCCCATCGGGGGGGGCGCAACCTACGAGCAGTACTTC. Amino acids: CASSYPIGGGATYEQYF.

The rearrangement links TRBV7-9 to TRBJ1-3, with 9 bases matching TRBD1. Germline V gene sequence: CDR1 SEHNR, CDR2 FQNEAQ (reference sequence). The CDR3 totals 16 residues. The ends lost 6 bases at V and 3 bases at J; junction bases unmatched: 9. CDR3 sequence reads: CASSPTRTGVGNTIYF. As DNA, the CDR3 is TGTGCCAGCAGTCCCACCCGGACAGGGGTTGGAAACACCATATATTTT. The full variable domain, in which reference TRBV7-9 and TRBJ1-3 provide the parts outside the CDR3, is DTGVSQNPRHKITKRGQNVTFRCDPISEHNRLYWYRQTLGQGPEFLTYFQNEAQLEKSRLLSDRFSAERPKGSFSTLEIQRTEQGDSAMYLCASSPTRTGVGNTIYFGEGSWLTVV.

This clone was recorded once. The chain combines TRBV9 with TRBJ2-3; 13 nucleotides align to TRBD2. This CDR3 region has 17 residues. The V gene's germline CDR1 is SGDLS and CDR2 YYNGEE. V dropped 4 bases and J dropped 0; count of bases not matched to a gene: 5. CDR3 nucleotides: TGTGCCAGCAGCACCGGACTAGCGGGGGTTAGCACAGATACGCAGTATTTT. Protein: CASSTGLAGVSTDTQYF.

The V call is TRBV10-3, the J call TRBJ1-2; D gene ambiguous. The CDR3 loop spans 11 amino acids. V lost 2 bases, J lost 7 bases, and 5 bases lay in between. The germline V gene has CDR1 ENHRY and CDR2 SYGVKD. This CDR3 is CAISEGLGYTF. The CDR3 DNA is TGTGCCATCAGTGAGGGCCTTGGCTACACCTTC.

The chain joins TRBV30 to TRBJ1-2; 7 nucleotides match TRBD1. This CDR3 is built from 14 residues. With 7 bases clipped from V and 0 bases from J, the junction kept 8 bases outside the gene matches. CDR1 and CDR2 from the germline V gene are GTSNPN and SVGIG (reference sequence). CDR3 nucleotide sequence: TGTGCCTTCACACCCGGGACAGCTAACTATGGCTACACCTTC. Its protein product is CAFTPGTANYGYTF.

V gene TRBV5-1 combines with J gene TRBJ1-2; TRBD1 matches at 7 bases. Germline trimming cut 4 bases from V and 4 bases from J; bases unmatched to any gene: 10. Germline values: CDR1 SGHRS, CDR2 YFSETQ. The CDR3 length is 15 residues. CDR3 protein: CASSPYSTGSYGYTF. CDR3 DNA sequence: TGCGCCAGCAGCCCTTACTCGACAGGGTCCTATGGCTACACCTTC.

This chain connects TRBV9 to TRBJ2-3; no clear D gene. CDR1 is SGDLS, CDR2 YYNGEE, per germline. The ends were cut back, 0 bases at V and 4 bases at J, with 12 bases in the middle. This CDR3 is built from 15 residues. The CDR3 coding sequence is TGTGCCAGCAGCGTAGCTGGCACAGCAGCAGATACGCAGTATTTT. It is translated as CASSVAGTAADTQYF.

The V call is TRBV14, the J call TRBJ1-1; D may be TRBD1 (5 bases). This CDR3 contains 14 residues. Germline V CDR1 and CDR2: SGHDN, FVKESK. Trimming left V 5 bases short and J 6 bases short, with 16 bases between. The CDR3 DNA reads TGTGCCAGCAGCGCCCACCAGGGTAGCCCTGAAGCTTTCTTT. Protein product: CASSAHQGSPEAFF.

The chain links TRBV6-4 to TRBJ2-1, with 11 bases aligning to TRBD2. CDR3 length equals 15 residues. From germline, CDR1 is MRHNA and CDR2 SNTAGT. V shed 5 bases, J shed 7 bases, and the junction held 7 bases outside the gene matches. CDR3 DNA sequence: TGTGCCAGCAGTACGACTAGCGGGGTGGGGAATGAGCAGTTCTTC. Translating it yields CASSTTSGVGNEQFF.

This clone was found a few times. The gene calls are TRBV25-1 and TRBJ1-5; 7 positions agree with TRBD1. This CDR3 has 13 amino acids. The germline gives CDR1 MGHDK, CDR2 SYGVNS. V lost 3 bases and J lost 4; bases outside the gene matches: 0. CDR3 residues: CASSETGNQPQHF. The CDR3, as DNA: TGTGCCAGCAGTGAGACAGGGAATCAGCCCCAGCATTTT. Looking up the rest from reference TRBV25-1 and TRBJ1-5 gives the full variable domain: EADIYQTPRYLVIGTGKKITLECSQTMGHDKMYWYQQDPGMELHLIHYSYGVNSTEKGDLSSESTVSRIRTEHFPLTLESARPSHTSQYLCASSETGNQPQHFGDGTRLSIL.

The rearrangement links TRBV11-3 to TRBJ2-3; 9 bases are a match to TRBD1. The ends lost 5 bases at V and 1 base at J; junction bases unmatched: 4. Per the germline V gene, CDR1 is SGHNT and CDR2 is YENEEA. The CDR3 loop spans 15 amino acids. The CDR3 sequence: CASSPGQGRTDTQYF. The CDR3 region has the DNA TGTGCCAGCAGCCCCGGACAGGGGCGCACAGATACGCAGTATTTT.

This clone was seen more than once but under ten times. The chain couples TRBV4-1 to TRBJ1-1; a possible D gene is TRBD1 (6 bases). This CDR3 has 16 amino acids. V lost 4 bases and J lost 6, with 21 bases in between. CDR1 is MGHRA and CDR2 is YSYEKL in the germline V gene. CDR3 protein: CASSLEAGHSSSEAFF. CDR3 DNA: TGCGCCAGCAGCCTAGAAGCGGGACACTCGAGTTCTGAAGCTTTCTTT.

The rearrangement links TRBV5-1 to TRBJ2-2; TRBD1 agrees at 12 bases. Germline V gives CDR1 SGHRS, CDR2 YFSETQ. The CDR3 has 16 amino acids. CDR3 DNA sequence: TGCGCGTCGCAGCTCGGGACAGGGGGCCTCACCGGGGAGCTGTTTTTT. Encoded protein: CASQLGTGGLTGELFF. The full variable domain, completed using reference TRBV5-1 and TRBJ2-2, is KAGVTQTPRYLIKTRGQQVTLSCSPISGHRSVSWYQQTPGQGLQFLFEYFSETQRNKGNFPGRFSGRQFSNSRSEMNVSTLELGDSALYLCASQLGTGGLTGELFFGEGSRLTVL.